A single sample is the source of the 5 T cell receptor beta chains below, sequenced in a study of identical twins. TCRdb reprocessed the 5' RACE reads with MiXCR, giving one entry per CDR3 protein. Found here are approximately 700,000 distinct CDR3 sequences, about 18% of them singletons; the top ten hold roughly 14%. The same sample was also used in a study of T cells expressing NK-cell markers.

Sequences were obtained from PBMCs. These receptors came from a woman aged 18-29 years in good health.

This clonotype has a handful of counts. The chain recombines TRBV20-1 with TRBJ2-3; a possible D gene is TRBD2 (5 bases). Trimming pared 8 bases from V and 2 bases from J, leaving 14 bases between. In germline, CDR1 is DFQATT, CDR2 SNEGSKA (reference sequence). There are 13 residues in the CDR3. CDR3 in DNA: TGCAGTTGTGAGGGTGGGGACACAGATACGCAGTATTTT. Protein: CSCEGGDTDTQYF.

In its sample, this clonotype was seen a few times. This chain uses TRBV27 with TRBJ2-1, with D perhaps assigned TRBD1 or TRBD2 (7 bases each). Trimming took 9 bases from V and 9 from J, leaving 15 bases between them. Per germline, CDR1 MNHEY and CDR2 SMNVEV (reference sequence). This CDR3 is built from 12 residues. CDR3 loop: CASNRGGGEQFF. The CDR3, as DNA: TGTGCCAGTAACAGGGGAGGGGGTGAGCAGTTCTTC.

This chain links TRBV5-1 with TRBJ2-3; 11 positions match TRBD2. CDR1 is SGHRS and CDR2 is YFSETQ in the germline V gene. This CDR3 contains 16 residues. V gave up 4 bases and J gave up 6 bases; unmatched junction bases: 10. The CDR3 DNA sequence: TGCGCCAGCAGCCCCCACCCTAGCGGGAGGTTGGATACGCAGTATTTT. Translation: CASSPHPSGRLDTQYF.

The chain couples TRBV4-1 to TRBJ2-7, with 7 bases identical to TRBD1. Unmatched junction bases numbered 10, after V lost 3 bases and J lost 5 bases. In germline, CDR1 is MGHRA, CDR2 YSYEKL. The CDR3 loop spans 15 amino acids. CDR3 DNA: TGCGCCAGCAGCCACCAAACAGCAGGGGGAAACGAGCAGTACTTC. Translating it yields CASSHQTAGGNEQYF.

This clonotype was counted only a few times. This chain links TRBV11-2 with TRBJ2-7; a weak D match, TRBD2 (6 bases). With 4 bases removed from V and 4 bases from J, the gap between germline ends came to 14 bases. Germline CDR1 reads SGHAT; CDR2 reads FQNNGV. This CDR3 comprises 14 residues. The CDR3 DNA reads TGTGCCAGCAGCTCCGAGGTGGGGGGTTACGAGCAGTACTTC. Protein sequence: CASSSEVGGYEQYF.